This paragraph reports one T cell receptor (beta chain). This CDR3 region has 14 residues. Germline V gene sequence: CDR1 SGHTA, CDR2 FQGTGA. V lost 4 bases and J 4 bases, leaving 13 bases between the germline ends. These data originate in a study of T cells in tuberculosis. Some clones are missing from TCRdb's copy, which holds only in-frame ones; the method was immunoSEQ multiplex PCR. The profile shows roughly 33,000 clones, roughly 90% of them singletons. This chain links TRBV7-3 with TRBJ1-1; no reliable D call. This sequence originates from a donor aged 5 to 30 with latent tuberculosis or without tuberculosis infection. The source material was PBMCs. The CDR3 DNA reads as TGTGCCAGCAGCTCCCCATCAGTGGCCACTGAAGCTTTCTTT. Translating gives CASSSPSVATEAFF.